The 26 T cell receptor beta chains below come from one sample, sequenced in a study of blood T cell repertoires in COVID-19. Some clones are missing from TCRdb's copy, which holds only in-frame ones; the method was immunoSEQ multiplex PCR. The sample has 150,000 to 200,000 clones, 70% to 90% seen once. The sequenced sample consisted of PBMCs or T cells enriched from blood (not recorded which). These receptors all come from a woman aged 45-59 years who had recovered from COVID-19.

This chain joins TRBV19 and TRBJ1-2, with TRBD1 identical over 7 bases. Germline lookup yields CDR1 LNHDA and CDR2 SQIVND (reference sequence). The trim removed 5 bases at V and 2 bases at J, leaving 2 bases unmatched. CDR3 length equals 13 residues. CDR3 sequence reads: CASSPTGNYGYTF. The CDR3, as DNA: TGTGCCAGTAGTCCGACAGGGAACTATGGCTACACCTTC.

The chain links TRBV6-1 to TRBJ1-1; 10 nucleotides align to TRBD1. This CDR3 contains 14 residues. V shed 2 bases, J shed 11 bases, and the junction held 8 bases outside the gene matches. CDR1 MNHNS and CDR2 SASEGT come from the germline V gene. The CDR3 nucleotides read TGTGCCAGCAGTGAATATGGGACAGGGGAATTGGCTTTCTTT. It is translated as CASSEYGTGELAFF.

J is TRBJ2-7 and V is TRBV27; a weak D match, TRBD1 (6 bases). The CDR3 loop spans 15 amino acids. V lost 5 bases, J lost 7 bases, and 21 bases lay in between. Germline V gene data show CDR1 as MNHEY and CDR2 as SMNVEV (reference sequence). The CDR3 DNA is TGTGCCAGCAGTCCGGGCCCAGACCCAGGGGAAGAGCAGTACTTC. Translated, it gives CASSPGPDPGEEQYF.

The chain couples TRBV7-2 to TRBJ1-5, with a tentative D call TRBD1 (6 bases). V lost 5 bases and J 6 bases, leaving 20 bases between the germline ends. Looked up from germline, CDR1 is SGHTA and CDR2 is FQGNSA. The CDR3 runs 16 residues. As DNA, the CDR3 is TGTGCCAGCAGCGCCCAAGGTGGGGGGGCGCGTCAGCCCCAGCATTTT. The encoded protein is CASSAQGGGARQPQHF.

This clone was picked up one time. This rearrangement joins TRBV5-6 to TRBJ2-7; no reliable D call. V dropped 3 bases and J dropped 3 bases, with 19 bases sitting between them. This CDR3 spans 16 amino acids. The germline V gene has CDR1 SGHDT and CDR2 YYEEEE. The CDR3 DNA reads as TGTGCCAGCAGCTCCCCCCTCGGAGATTTCAACTACGAGCAGTACTTC. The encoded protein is CASSSPLGDFNYEQYF.

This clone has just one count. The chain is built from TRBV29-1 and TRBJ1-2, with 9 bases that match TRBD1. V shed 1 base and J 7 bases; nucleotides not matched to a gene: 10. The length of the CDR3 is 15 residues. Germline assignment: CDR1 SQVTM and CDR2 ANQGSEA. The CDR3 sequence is CSVEGWNRGLFGYTF. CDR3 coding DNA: TGCAGCGTTGAAGGCTGGAACAGGGGGCTGTTTGGCTACACCTTC. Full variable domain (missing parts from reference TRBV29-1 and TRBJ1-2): SAVISQKPSRDICQRGTSLTIQCQVDSQVTMMFWYRQQPGQSLTLIATANQGSEATYESGFVIDKFPISRPNLTFSTLTVSNMSPEDSSIYLCSVEGWNRGLFGYTFGSGTRLTVV.

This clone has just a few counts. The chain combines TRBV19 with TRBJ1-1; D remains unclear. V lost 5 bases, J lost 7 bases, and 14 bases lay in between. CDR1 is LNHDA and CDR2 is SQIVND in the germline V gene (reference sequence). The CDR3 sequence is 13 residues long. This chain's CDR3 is CASSFPDGDEAFF. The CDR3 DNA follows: TGTGCCAGTAGTTTCCCAGACGGGGATGAAGCTTTCTTT.

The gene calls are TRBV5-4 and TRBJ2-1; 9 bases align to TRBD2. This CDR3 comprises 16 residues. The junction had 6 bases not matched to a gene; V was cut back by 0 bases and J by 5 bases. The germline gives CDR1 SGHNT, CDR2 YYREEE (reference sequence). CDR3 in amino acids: CASSLARAGGDNEQFF. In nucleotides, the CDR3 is TGTGCCAGCAGCTTGGCCAGGGCGGGGGGGGACAATGAGCAGTTCTTC.

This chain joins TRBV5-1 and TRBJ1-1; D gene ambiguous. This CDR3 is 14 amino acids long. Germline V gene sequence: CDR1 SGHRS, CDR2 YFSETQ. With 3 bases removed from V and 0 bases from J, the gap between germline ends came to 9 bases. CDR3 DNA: TGCGCCAGCAGCTCGGGATCGATGAACACTGAAGCTTTCTTT. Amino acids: CASSSGSMNTEAFF.

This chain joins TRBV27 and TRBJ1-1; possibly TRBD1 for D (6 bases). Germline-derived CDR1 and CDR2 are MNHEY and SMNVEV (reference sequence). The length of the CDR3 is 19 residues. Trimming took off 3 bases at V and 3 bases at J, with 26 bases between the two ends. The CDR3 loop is CASSFSVQGRRRGHTEAFF. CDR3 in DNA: TGTGCCAGCAGTTTTAGCGTGCAGGGTCGGAGGCGGGGGCACACTGAAGCTTTCTTT.

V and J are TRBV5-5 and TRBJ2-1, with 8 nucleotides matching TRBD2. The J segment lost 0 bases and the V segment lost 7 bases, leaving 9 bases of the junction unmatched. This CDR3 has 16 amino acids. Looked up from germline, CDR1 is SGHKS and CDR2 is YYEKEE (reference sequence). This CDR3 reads CASEGVAGSSYNEQFF. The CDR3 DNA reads TGTGCCAGCGAAGGGGTAGCGGGGAGCTCCTACAATGAGCAGTTCTTC.

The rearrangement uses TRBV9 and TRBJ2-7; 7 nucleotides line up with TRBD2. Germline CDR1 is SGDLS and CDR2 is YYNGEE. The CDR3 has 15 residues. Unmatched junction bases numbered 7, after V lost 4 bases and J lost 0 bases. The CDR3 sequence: CASSLGGGISYEQYF. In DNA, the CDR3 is TGTGCCAGCAGCCTTGGGGGGGGAATCTCCTACGAGCAGTACTTC.

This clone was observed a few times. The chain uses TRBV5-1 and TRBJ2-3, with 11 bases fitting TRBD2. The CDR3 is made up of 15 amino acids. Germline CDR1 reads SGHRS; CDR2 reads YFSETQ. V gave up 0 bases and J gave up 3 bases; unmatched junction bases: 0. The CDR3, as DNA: TGCGCCAGCAGCTTGGGACTAGCGGGGACAGATACGCAGTATTTT. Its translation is CASSLGLAGTDTQYF.

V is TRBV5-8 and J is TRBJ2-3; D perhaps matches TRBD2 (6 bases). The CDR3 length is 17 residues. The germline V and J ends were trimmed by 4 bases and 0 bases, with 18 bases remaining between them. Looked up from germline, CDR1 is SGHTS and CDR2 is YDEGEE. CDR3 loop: CASSPEGQGPSTDTQYF. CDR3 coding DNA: TGTGCCAGCAGCCCGGAGGGGCAGGGTCCTAGCACAGATACGCAGTATTTT.

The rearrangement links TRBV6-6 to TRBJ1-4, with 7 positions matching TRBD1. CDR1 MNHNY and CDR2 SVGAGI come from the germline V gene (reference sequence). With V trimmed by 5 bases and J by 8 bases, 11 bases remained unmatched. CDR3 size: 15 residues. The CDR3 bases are TGTGCCAGCAGTATCAGGACAGGCGACGGCGAAAAACTGTTTTTT. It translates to CASSIRTGDGEKLFF.

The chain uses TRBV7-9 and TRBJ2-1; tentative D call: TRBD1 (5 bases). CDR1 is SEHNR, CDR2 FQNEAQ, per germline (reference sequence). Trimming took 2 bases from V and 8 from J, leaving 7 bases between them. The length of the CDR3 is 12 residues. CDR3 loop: CASSLIGDEQFF. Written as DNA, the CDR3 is TGTGCCAGCAGCTTAATAGGGGATGAGCAGTTCTTC.

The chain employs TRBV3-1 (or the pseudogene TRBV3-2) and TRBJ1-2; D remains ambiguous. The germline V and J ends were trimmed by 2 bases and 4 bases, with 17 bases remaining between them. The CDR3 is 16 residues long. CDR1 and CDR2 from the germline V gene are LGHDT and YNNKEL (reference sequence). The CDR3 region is CASSQSRWRQCYGYTF. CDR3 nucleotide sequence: TGTGCCAGCAGCCAAAGTCGTTGGCGGCAGTGCTATGGCTACACCTTC.

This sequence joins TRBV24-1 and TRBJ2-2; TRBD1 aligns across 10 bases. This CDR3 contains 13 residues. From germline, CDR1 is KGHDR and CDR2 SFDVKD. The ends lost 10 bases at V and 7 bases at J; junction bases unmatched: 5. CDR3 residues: CATRQGASGELFF. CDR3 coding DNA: TGTGCCACTCGACAGGGGGCAAGCGGGGAGCTGTTTTTT.

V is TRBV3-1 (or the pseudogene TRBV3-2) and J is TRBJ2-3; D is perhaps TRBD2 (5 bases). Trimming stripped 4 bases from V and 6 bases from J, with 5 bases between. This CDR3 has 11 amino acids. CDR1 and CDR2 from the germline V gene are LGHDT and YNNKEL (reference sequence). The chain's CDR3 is CASSPGDTQYF. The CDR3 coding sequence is TGTGCCAGCAGCCCGGGGGATACGCAGTATTTT.

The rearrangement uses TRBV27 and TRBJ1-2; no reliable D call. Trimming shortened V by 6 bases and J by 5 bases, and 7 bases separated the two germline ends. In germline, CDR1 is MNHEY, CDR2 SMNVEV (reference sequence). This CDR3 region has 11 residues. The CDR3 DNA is TGTGCCAGCAGAGCGAGTTATGGCTACACCTTC. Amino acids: CASRASYGYTF.

This chain's CDR3 is CASSMEQGNTEAFF. Here the CDR3 DNA reads TGTGCCAGTAGTATGGAACAGGGGAACACTGAAGCTTTCTTT. The rearrangement joins TRBV19 to TRBJ1-1; tentative D call: TRBD1 (6 bases). From germline, CDR1 is LNHDA and CDR2 SQIVND (reference sequence). The germline V and J ends were trimmed by 3 bases and 1 base, with 9 bases remaining between them. The CDR3 extends over 14 amino acids.

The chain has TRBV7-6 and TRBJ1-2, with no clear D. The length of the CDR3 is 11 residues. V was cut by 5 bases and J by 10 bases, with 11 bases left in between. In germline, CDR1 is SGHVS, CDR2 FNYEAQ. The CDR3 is CASSAGVHYTF. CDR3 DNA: TGTGCCAGCAGCGCCGGGGTGCACTACACCTTC.

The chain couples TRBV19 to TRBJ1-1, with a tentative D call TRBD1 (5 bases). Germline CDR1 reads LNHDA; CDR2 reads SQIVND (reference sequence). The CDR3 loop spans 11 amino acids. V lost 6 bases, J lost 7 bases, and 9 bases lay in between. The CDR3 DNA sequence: TGTGCCAGTAGCCCGGGGGATGAAGCTTTCTTT. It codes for CASSPGDEAFF.

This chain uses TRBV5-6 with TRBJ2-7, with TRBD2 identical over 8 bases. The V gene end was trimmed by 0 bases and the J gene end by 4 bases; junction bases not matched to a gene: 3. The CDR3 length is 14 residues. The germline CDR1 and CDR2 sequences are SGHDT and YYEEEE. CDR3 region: CASSLAGGPYEQYF. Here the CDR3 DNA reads TGTGCCAGCAGCTTGGCGGGGGGGCCGTACGAGCAGTACTTC.

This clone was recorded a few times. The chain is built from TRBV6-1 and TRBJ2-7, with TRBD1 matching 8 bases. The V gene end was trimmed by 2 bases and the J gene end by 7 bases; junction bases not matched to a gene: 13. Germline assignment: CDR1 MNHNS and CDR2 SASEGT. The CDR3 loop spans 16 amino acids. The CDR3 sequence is CASSENGGQALGEQYF. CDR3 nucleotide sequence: TGTGCCAGCAGTGAAAATGGGGGACAGGCCCTTGGAGAGCAGTACTTC.

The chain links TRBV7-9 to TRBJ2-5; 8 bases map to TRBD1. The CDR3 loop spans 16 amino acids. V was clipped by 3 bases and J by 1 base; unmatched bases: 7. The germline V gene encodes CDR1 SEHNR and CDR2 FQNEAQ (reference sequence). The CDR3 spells CASSLGDRNFQETQYF. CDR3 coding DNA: TGTGCCAGCAGCTTGGGGGACAGGAACTTCCAAGAGACCCAGTACTTC.